These T cell receptor beta chains were read from a single sample in a study of cytomegalovirus exposure and HLA in healthy donors. The table came from immunoSEQ multiplex PCR; TCRdb's copy has only in-frame clones and leaves some out. The data contain 150,000 to 200,000 clones, about 88% of them seen just once; the ten biggest clones take up roughly 2.2%. The sample consisted of PBMCs. The receptors were sampled from a man aged 18 to 30 in good health and CMV-seropositive. Both conserved end residues are part of each CDR3. D genes are given only for firm matches. Not every row has a clone size; where given, it reads once, few, many or a size class.

>TRBJ2-7|15|TRBV5-4|NA|TRBD1
TGTGCCAGCAGCGGAGGACCGGGACAGGGCTACGAGCAGTACTTC
CASSGGPGQGYEQYF
>TRBJ2-1|17|TRBV9|NA|NA
TGTGCCAGCAGCGTAGATGAGGCACCCTACTCCTACAATGAGCAGTTCTTC
CASSVDEAPYSYNEQFF
>TRBJ2-3|15|TRBV6-1|NA|NA
TGTGCCAGCAGTGAAGATGGGCAAGTCACAGATACGCAGTATTTT
CASSEDGQVTDTQYF
>TRBJ2-3|12|TRBV2|few|NA
TGTGCCAGCAGTCTAGACAGGGAGGAGCAGTATTTT
CASSLDREEQYF
>TRBJ2-1|16|TRBV4-3|NA|TRBD2
TGCGCCAGCAGCCGGAACCGGGACTACCTATACAATGAGCAGTTCTTC
CASSRNRDYLYNEQFF
>TRBJ2-7|13|TRBV5-4|NA|NA
TGTGCCAGCAGCTTTGAGGGGGGGCCCGAGCAGTACTTC
CASSFEGGPEQYF
>TRBJ2-7|16|TRBV7-2|once|TRBD2
TGTGCCAGCAGCGCAGGACTAGCGGGGGGGCCGTACGAGCAGTACTTC
CASSAGLAGGPYEQYF
>TRBJ1-1|16|TRBV14|NA|TRBD1
TGTGCCAGCAGCCAAGATTTCGGGACAGTGAACACTGAAGCTTTCTTT
CASSQDFGTVNTEAFF
>TRBJ2-7|12|TRBV2|NA|TRBD2
TGTGCCAGCTACGGGGGGTTCTCCGAGCAGTACTTC
CASYGGFSEQYF
>TRBJ2-5|14|TRBV15|NA|NA
TGTGCCACCAGCAGAGGACAGGATCAAGAGACCCAGTACTTC
CATSRGQDQETQYF
>TRBJ2-5|17|TRBV15|NA|TRBD2
TGTGCCACCAGCGGAGCATGGGGGACTAGCGGGGGTGAGACCCAGTACTTC
CATSGAWGTSGGETQYF
>TRBJ1-1|18|TRBV29-1|NA|NA
TGCAGCGTTGAAAGGGTGTCGTACGGGAACACGCTCAACACTGAAGCTTTCTTT
CSVERVSYGNTLNTEAFF
>TRBJ2-1|17|TRBV7-3|NA|TRBD2
TGTGCCAGCAGCTTACGTGGGTCGTCTAGCGGGGTCGATGAGCAGTTCTTC
CASSLRGSSSGVDEQFF
>TRBJ1-2|15|TRBV5-5|NA|NA
TGTGCCAGCAGCTTGGCTGGACAGCTTAACTATGGCTACACCTTC
CASSLAGQLNYGYTF
>TRBJ2-7|14|TRBV28|NA|TRBD1
TGTGCCAGCAGTACACGGACAGGAGCCTACGAGCAGTACTTC
CASSTRTGAYEQYF
>TRBJ2-5|15|TRBV18|NA|NA
TGTGCCAGCTCACCACCGGACGCGGGGCAAGAGACCCAGTACTTC
CASSPPDAGQETQYF
>TRBJ1-1|15|TRBV6-5|many|NA
TGTGCCAGCAGTTACTCGGAGGGATGGAACACTGAAGCTTTCTTT
CASSYSEGWNTEAFF
>TRBJ2-2|15|TRBV6-4|few|NA
TGTGCCAGCAGTGATACAACAGGGGACTCCGGGGAGCTGTTTTTT
CASSDTTGDSGELFF
>TRBJ2-5|14|TRBV5-8|NA|NA
TGTGCCAGCAGCTTGGGCGTCTCCTCCGAGACCCAGTACTTC
CASSLGVSSETQYF
>TRBJ2-7|15|TRBV6-5|NA|TRBD2
TGTGCCAGCAGCCAGCACCTGCGGGAGGGACACGAGCAGTACTTC
CASSQHLREGHEQYF
>TRBJ1-4|14|TRBV5-1|NA|NA
TGCGCCAGCAGCTTCGAGGGTCGTTCTGAAAAACTGTTTTTT
CASSFEGRSEKLFF